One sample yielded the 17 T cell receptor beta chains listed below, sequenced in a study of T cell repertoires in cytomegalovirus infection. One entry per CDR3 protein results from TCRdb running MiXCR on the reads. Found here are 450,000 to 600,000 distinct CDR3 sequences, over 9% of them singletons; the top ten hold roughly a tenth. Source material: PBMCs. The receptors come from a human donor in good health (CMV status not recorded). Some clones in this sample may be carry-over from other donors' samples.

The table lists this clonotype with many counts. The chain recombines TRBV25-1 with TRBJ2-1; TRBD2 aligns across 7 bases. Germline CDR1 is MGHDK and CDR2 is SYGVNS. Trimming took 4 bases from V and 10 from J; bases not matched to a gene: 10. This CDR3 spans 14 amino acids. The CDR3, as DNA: TGTGCCAGCAGTGTTGGGGCGCGGGGGAGGGAGCAGTTCTTC. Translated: CASSVGARGREQFF.

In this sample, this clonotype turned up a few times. The CDR3: CASSRGLGRGYEQYF. In DNA form, the CDR3 reads TGTGCCAGCAGTCGGGGACTAGGTCGGGGATACGAGCAGTACTTC. This sequence joins TRBV6-2 or TRBV6-3 and TRBJ2-7; 8 bases match TRBD2. The CDR3 extends over 15 amino acids. CDR1 and CDR2 (germline): MNHEY, SVGEGT. V dropped 5 bases and J dropped 4; count of bases not matched to a gene: 10.

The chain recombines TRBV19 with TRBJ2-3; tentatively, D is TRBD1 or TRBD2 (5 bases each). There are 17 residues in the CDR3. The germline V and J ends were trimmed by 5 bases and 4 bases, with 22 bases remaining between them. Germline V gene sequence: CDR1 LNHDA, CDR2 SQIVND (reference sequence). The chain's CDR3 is CASSPKNPGRSPDTQYF. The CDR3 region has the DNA TGTGCCAGTAGTCCCAAGAATCCGGGACGTTCTCCAGATACGCAGTATTTT.

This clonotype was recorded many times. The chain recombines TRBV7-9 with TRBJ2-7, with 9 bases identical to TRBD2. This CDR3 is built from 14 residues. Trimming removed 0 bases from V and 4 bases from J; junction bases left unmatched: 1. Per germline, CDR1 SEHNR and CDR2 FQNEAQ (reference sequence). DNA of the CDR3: TGTGCCAGCAGCTTAGCGACTAGCGGATACGAGCAGTACTTC. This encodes CASSLATSGYEQYF.

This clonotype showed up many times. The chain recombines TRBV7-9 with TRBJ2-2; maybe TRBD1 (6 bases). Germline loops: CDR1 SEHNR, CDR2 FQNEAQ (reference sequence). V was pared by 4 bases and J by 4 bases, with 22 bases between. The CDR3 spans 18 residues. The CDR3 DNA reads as TGTGCCAGCAGCTCGACGGGACAACGATGGGCGAGCACCGGGGAGCTGTTTTTT. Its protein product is CASSSTGQRWASTGELFF.

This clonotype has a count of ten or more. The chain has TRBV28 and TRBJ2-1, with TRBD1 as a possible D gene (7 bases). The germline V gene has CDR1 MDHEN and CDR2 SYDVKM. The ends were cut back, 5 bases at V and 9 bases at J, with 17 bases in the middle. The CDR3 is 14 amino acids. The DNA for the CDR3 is TGTGCCAGCAGTCCGGGACAGCAGGGAGGTGAGCAGTTCTTC. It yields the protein CASSPGQQGGEQFF.

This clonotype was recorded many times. CDR3 amino acids: CSAQGQGDLDNSPLHF. In DNA, the CDR3 is TGCAGTGCGCAAGGACAGGGGGATCTTGATAATTCACCCCTCCACTTT. The chain is built from TRBV20-1 and TRBJ1-6, with 10 bases matching TRBD1. V trimming: 6 bases; J trimming: 5 bases; junction bases outside the gene matches: 10. Germline CDR1 DFQATT, CDR2 SNEGSKA (reference sequence). This CDR3 contains 16 residues.

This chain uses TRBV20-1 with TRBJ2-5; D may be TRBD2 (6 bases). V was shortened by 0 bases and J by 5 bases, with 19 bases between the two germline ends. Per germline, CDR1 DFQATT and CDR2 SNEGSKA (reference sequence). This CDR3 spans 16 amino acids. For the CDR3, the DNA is TGCAGTGCTAGAGATCTTAGCGGCACGAAAGCGGAGACCCAGTACTTC. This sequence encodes CSARDLSGTKAETQYF.

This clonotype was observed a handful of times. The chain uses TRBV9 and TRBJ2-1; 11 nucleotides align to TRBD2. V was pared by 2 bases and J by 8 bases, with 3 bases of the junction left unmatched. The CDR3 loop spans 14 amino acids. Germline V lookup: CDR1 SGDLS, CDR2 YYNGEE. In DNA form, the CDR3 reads TGTGCCAGCAGCGTTAGCGGGGGGGCCGATGAGCAGTTCTTC. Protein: CASSVSGGADEQFF.

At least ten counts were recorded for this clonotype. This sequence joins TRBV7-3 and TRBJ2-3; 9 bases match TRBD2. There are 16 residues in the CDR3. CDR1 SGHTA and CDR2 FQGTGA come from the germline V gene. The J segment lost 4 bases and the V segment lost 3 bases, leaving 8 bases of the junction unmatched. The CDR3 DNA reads TGTGCCAGCAGCTTGACCGCGGGGGGGCCCCCAGATACGCAGTATTTT. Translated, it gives CASSLTAGGPPDTQYF.

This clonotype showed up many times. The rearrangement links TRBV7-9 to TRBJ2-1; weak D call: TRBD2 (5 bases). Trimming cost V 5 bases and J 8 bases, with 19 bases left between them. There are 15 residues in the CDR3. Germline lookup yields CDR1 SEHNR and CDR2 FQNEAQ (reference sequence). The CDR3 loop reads CASSTGGASRDEQFF. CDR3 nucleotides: TGTGCCAGCAGCACCGGAGGCGCTTCCCGGGATGAGCAGTTCTTC.

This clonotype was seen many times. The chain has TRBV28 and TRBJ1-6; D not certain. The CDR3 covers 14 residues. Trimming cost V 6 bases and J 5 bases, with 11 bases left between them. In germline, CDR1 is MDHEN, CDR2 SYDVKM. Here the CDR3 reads CASSRGRDNSPLHF. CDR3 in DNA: TGTGCCAGCAGCCGCGGGCGCGATAATTCACCCCTCCACTTT.

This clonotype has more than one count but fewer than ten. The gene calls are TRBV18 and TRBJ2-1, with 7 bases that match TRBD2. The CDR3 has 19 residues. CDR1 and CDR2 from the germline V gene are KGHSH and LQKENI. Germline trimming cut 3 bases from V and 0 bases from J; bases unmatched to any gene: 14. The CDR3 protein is CASSPGRERGWNSYNEQFF. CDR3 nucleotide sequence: TGTGCCAGCTCACCGGGGCGGGAGCGGGGCTGGAACTCCTACAATGAGCAGTTCTTC.

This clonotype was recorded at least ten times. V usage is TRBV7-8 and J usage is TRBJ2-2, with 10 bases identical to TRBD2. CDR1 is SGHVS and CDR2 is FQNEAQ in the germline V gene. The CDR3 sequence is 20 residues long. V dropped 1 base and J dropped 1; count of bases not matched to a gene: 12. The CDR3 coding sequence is TGTGCCAGCAGCTTAGGGGGGCTAGCGGGAGTAGGATGGAACACCGGGGAGCTGTTTTTT. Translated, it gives CASSLGGLAGVGWNTGELFF. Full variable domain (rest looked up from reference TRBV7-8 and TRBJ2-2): GAGVSQSPRYKVAKRGQDVALRCDPISGHVSLFWYQQALGQGPEFLTYFQNEAQLDKSGLPSDRFFAERPEGSVSTLKIQRTQQEDSAVYLCASSLGGLAGVGWNTGELFFGEGSRLTVL.

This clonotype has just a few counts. Here the CDR3 reads CASSLAGYTEAFF. In DNA, the CDR3 is TGTGCCAGCAGCCTAGCAGGGTACACTGAAGCTTTCTTT. The rearrangement uses TRBV14 and TRBJ1-1, with D perhaps TRBD1 (5 bases). Per the germline V gene, CDR1 is SGHDN and CDR2 is FVKESK. The CDR3 spans 13 residues. The V gene lost 4 bases and the J gene lost 3 bases, with 9 bases spanning the gap.

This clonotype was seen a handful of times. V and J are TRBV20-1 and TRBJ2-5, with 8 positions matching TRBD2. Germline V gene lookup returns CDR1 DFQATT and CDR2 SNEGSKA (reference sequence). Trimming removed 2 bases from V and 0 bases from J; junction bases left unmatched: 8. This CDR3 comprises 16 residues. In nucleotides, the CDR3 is TGCAGTGCTAGAACAGACCAAGCGGGGGACCAAGAGACCCAGTACTTC. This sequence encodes CSARTDQAGDQETQYF.

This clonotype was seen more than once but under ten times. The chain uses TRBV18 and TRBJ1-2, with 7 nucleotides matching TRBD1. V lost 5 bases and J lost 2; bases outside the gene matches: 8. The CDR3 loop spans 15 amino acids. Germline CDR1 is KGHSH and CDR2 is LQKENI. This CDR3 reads CASSSSTGDNYGYTF. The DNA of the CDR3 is TGTGCCAGCTCATCCTCAACAGGGGACAACTATGGCTACACCTTC.